The rows below give T cell receptor beta chains drawn from one sample of a study of T-cell memory formation after mild COVID-19. TCRdb itself ran the 5' RACE reads through MiXCR, one entry per CDR3 protein. The sample lists over 150,000 distinct CDR3 sequences, 15% to 20% occurring once. Sample: PBMCs or a T cell subset sorted from them (not recorded which). The receptors here all came from a man aged 18 to 30 who had mild COVID-19 (a few samples of this study predate the infection). Cell type and time point are not known. CDR3s include the opening cysteine and the closing phenylalanine or tryptophan. The D gene is left open where the match is weak. A clone size is listed for some rows: how often the clone was seen (once, few, many), or a class if it is expanded.

D gene,CDR3 length,J gene,clone size,V gene,CDR3 protein,CDR3 DNA
-,15,TRBJ1-5,-,TRBV28,CASSLAQGNNQPQHF,TGTGCCAGCAGTTTGGCGCAGGGTAACAATCAGCCCCAGCATTTT
TRBD1,16,TRBJ2-2,-,TRBV12-5,CASGQVQGARSGELFF,TGTGCTAGTGGCCAAGTACAGGGGGCGCGGTCCGGGGAGCTGTTTTTT
-,13,TRBJ2-5,few,TRBV2,CASSKEGQETQYF,TGTGCCAGCAGTAAGGAGGGCCAAGAGACCCAGTACTTC
-,17,TRBJ1-1,-,TRBV18,CASSPGPAGTLHTEAFF,TGTGCCAGCTCACCTGGACCCGCAGGCACTCTGCACACTGAAGCTTTCTTT
-,14,TRBJ1-5,few,TRBV5-1,CASSYGGGNQPQHF,TGCGCCAGCAGCTATGGTGGCGGGAATCAGCCCCAGCATTTT
-,19,TRBJ2-5,medium-sized,TRBV4-1,CASSHPGLRGGAFQETQYF,TGCGCCAGCAGCCACCCCGGGCTTAGGGGGGGGGCGTTCCAAGAGACCCAGTACTTC
TRBD1,14,TRBJ2-3,-,TRBV15,CATSTRQGADTQYF,TGTGCCACCAGCACCCGACAGGGAGCAGATACGCAGTATTTT
-,12,TRBJ1-2,few,TRBV5-6,CASSPGRNGYTF,TGTGCCAGCAGCCCAGGGAGAAACGGCTACACCTTC
TRBD1,15,TRBJ1-3,few,TRBV5-1,CASSQDRGRANTIYF,TGCGCCAGCAGCCAAGACAGGGGAAGGGCAAACACCATATATTTT
-,17,TRBJ2-5,many,TRBV7-8,CASSLSAGAPSWETQYF,TGTGCCAGCAGCCTAAGTGCAGGGGCCCCATCGTGGGAGACCCAGTACTTC
-,14,TRBJ1-1,-,TRBV7-9,CASSHGQPNTEAFF,TGTGCCAGCAGCCACGGACAGCCTAACACTGAAGCTTTCTTT
TRBD1,14,TRBJ2-7,-,TRBV15,CATSFRTGAYEQYF,TGTGCCACCAGCTTTCGGACAGGGGCCTACGAGCAGTACTTC
TRBD1,16,TRBJ2-2,-,TRBV19,CASSILTGPNTGELFF,TGTGCCAGTAGTATCTTGACAGGGCCGAACACCGGGGAGCTGTTTTTT
TRBD2,15,TRBJ2-5,-,TRBV7-2,CASSRLAGGGETQYF,TGTGCCAGCAGCCGACTAGCGGGGGGTGGAGAGACCCAGTACTTC
-,14,TRBJ2-3,few,TRBV7-3,CASTPGASTDTQYF,TGTGCCAGCACCCCGGGGGCTAGCACAGATACGCAGTATTTT
-,13,TRBJ1-1,medium-sized,TRBV4-3,CASSQDRNTEAFF,TGCGCCAGCAGCCAGGACAGAAACACTGAAGCTTTCTTT
-,10,TRBJ1-2,few,TRBV6-2/TRBV6-3,CASYYYGYTF,TGTGCCAGCTACTACTATGGCTACACCTTC
TRBD2,15,TRBJ2-5,-,TRBV7-3,CASSFSRGGRETQYF,TGTGCCAGCAGCTTCTCGCGGGGGGGCCGAGAGACCCAGTACTTC
-,16,TRBJ2-5,few,TRBV5-1,CASSSLGQGGGETQYF,TGCGCCAGCAGCTCCCTGGGGCAGGGAGGCGGAGAGACCCAGTACTTC